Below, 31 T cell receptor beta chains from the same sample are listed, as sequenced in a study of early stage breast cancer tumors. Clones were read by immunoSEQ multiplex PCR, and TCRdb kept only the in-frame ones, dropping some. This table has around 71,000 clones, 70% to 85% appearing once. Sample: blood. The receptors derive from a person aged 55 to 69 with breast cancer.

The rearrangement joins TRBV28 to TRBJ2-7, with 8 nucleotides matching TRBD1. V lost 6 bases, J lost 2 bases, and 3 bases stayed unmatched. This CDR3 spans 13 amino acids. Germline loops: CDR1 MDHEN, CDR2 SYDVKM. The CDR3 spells CASRTQGAYEQYF. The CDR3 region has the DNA TGTGCCAGCAGGACACAGGGGGCCTACGAGCAGTACTTC.

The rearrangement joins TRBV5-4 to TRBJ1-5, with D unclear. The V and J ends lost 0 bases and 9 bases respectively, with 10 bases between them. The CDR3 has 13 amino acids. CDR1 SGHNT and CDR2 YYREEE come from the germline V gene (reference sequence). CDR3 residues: CASSLDLNGPQHF. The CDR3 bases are TGTGCCAGCAGCTTGGACCTAAATGGGCCCCAGCATTTT.

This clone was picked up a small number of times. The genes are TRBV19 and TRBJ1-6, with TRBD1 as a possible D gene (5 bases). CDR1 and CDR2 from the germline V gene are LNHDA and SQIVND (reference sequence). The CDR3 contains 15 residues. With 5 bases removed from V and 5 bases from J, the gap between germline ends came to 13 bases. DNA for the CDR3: TGTGCCAGTAGTTGGGACGGAAGGAATAATTCACCCCTCCACTTT. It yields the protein CASSWDGRNNSPLHF. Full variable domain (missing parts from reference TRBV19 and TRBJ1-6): DGGITQSPKYLFRKEGQNVTLSCEQNLNHDAMYWYRQDPGQGLRLIYYSQIVNDFQKGDIAEGYSVSREKKESFPLTVTSAQKNPTAFYLCASSWDGRNNSPLHFGNGTRLTVT.

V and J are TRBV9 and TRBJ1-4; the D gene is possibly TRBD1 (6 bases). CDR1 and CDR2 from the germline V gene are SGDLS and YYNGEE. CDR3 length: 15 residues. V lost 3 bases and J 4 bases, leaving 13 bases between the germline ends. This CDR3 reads CASSEQTGSNEKLFF. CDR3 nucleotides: TGTGCCAGCAGCGAGCAGACAGGCAGTAATGAAAAACTGTTTTTT.

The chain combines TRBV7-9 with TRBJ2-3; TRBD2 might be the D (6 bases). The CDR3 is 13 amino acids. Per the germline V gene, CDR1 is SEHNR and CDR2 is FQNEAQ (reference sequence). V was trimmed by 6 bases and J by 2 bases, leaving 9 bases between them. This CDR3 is CASRRGTTDTQYF. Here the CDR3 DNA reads TGTGCCAGCAGACGCGGGACCACAGATACGCAGTATTTT.

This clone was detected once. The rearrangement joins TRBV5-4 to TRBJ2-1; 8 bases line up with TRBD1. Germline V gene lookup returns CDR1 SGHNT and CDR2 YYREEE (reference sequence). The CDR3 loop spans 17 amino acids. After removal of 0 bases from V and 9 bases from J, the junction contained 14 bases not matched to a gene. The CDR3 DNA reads TGTGCCAGCAGCTTGGGTACAGGGGGGATCGTCGGTAGTGAGCAGTTCTTC. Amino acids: CASSLGTGGIVGSEQFF.

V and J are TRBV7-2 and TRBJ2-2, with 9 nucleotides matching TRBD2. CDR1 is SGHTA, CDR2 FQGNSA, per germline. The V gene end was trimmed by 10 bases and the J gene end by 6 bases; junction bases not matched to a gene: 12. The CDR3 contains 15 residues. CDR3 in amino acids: CATSPGAGGPGELFF. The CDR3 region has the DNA TGTGCCACCTCTCCAGGAGCGGGGGGCCCCGGGGAGCTGTTTTTT.

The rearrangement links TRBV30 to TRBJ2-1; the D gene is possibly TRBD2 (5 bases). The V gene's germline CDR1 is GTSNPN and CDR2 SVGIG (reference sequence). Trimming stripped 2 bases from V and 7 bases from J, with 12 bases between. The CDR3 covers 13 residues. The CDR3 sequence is CAWSPGVGNEQFF. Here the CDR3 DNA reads TGTGCCTGGAGTCCCGGGGTGGGGAATGAGCAGTTCTTC.

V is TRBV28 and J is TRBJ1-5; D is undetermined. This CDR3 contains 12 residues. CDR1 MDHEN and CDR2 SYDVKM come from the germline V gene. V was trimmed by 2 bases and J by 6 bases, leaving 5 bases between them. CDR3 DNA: TGTGCCAGCAGTTTACGCACTCAGCCCCAGCATTTT. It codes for CASSLRTQPQHF.

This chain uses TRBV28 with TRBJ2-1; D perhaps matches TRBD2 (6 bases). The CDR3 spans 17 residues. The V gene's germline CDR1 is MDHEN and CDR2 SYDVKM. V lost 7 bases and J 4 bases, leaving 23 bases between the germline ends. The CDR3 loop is CASNPLGLADLYNEQFF. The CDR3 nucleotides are TGTGCCAGCAACCCTTTGGGTTTAGCGGACCTGTACAATGAGCAGTTCTTC. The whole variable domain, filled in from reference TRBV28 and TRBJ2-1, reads DVKVTQSSRYLVKRTGEKVFLECVQDMDHENMFWYRQDPGLGLRLIYFSYDVKMKEKGDIPEGYSVSREKKERFSLILESASTNQTSMYLCASNPLGLADLYNEQFFGPGTRLTVL.

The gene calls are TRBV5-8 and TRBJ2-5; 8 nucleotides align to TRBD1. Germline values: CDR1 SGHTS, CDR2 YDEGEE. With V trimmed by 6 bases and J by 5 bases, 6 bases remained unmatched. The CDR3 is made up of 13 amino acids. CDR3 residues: CASTGQGFETQYF. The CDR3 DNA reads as TGTGCCAGCACCGGACAGGGTTTCGAGACCCAGTACTTC.

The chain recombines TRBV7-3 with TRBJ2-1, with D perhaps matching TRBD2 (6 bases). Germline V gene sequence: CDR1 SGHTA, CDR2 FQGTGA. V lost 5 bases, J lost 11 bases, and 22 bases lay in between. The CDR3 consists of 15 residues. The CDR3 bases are TGTGCCAGCAGCCTACAAATCGGGGACTTTTCCAAGCAGTTCTTC. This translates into CASSLQIGDFSKQFF. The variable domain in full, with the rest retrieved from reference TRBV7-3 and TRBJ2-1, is GAGVSQTPSNKVTEKGKYVELRCDPISGHTALYWYRQSLGQGPEFLIYFQGTGAADDSGLPNDRFFAVRPEGSVSTLKIQRTERGDSAVYLCASSLQIGDFSKQFFGPGTRLTVL.

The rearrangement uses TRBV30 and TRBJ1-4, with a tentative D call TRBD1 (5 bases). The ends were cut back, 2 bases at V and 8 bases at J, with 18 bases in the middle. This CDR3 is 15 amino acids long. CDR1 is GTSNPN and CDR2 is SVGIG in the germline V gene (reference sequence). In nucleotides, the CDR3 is TGTGCCTGGAGTTCCCGCGAAGGGGATAGGGAAAAACTGTTTTTT. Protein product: CAWSSREGDREKLFF.

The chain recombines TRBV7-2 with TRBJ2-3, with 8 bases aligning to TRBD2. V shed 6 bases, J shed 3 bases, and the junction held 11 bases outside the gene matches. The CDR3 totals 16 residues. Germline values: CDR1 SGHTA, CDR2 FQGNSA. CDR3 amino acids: CASSYRSGSGTDTQYF. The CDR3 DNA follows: TGTGCCAGCAGTTACAGAAGCGGGAGTGGGACAGATACGCAGTATTTT.

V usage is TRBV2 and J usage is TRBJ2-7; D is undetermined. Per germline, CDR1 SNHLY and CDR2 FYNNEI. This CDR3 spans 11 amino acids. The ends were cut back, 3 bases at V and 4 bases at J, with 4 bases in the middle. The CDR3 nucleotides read TGTGCCAGCAGTGACAAATACGAGCAGTACTTC. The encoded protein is CASSDKYEQYF.

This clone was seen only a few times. In DNA, the CDR3 is TGTGCCAGCAGCTTAGGGGCAGGGGACACAGATACGCAGTATTTT. Residues: CASSLGAGDTDTQYF. The chain has TRBV7-9 and TRBJ2-3; D is perhaps TRBD1 (6 bases). V was pared by 1 base and J by 2 bases, with 10 bases between. Germline lookup yields CDR1 SEHNR and CDR2 FQNEAQ (reference sequence). The CDR3 contains 15 residues. The complete variable domain, with remaining parts taken from reference TRBV7-9 and TRBJ2-3, reads DTGVSQNPRHKITKRGQNVTFRCDPISEHNRLYWYRQTLGQGPEFLTYFQNEAQLEKSRLLSDRFSAERPKGSFSTLEIQRTEQGDSAMYLCASSLGAGDTDTQYFGPGTRLTVL.

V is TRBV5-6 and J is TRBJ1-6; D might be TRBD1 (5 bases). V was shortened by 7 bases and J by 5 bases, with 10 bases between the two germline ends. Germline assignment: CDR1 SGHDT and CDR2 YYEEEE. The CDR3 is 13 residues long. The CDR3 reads CASAETDNSPLHF. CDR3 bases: TGTGCCAGCGCCGAGACAGATAATTCACCCCTCCACTTT.

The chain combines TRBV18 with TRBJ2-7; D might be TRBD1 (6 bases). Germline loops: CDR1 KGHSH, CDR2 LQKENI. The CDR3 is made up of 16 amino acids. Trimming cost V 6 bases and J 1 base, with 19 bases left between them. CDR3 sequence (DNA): TGTGCCAGCTCCCCCCTAGCTGGACAGACTTCCTACGAGCAGTACTTC. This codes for CASSPLAGQTSYEQYF.

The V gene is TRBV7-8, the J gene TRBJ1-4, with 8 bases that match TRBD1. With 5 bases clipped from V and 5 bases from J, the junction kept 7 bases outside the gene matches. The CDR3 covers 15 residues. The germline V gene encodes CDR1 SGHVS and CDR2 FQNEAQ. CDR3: CASSPRTGSNEKLFF. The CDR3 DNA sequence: TGTGCCAGCAGCCCTAGGACAGGGTCGAATGAAAAACTGTTTTTT.

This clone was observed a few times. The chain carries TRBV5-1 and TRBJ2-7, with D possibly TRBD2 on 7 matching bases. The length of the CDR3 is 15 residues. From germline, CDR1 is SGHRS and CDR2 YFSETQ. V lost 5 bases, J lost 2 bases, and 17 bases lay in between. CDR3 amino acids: CASRKGEGMTYEQYF. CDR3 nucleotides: TGCGCCAGCAGGAAGGGGGAGGGGATGACCTACGAGCAGTACTTC.

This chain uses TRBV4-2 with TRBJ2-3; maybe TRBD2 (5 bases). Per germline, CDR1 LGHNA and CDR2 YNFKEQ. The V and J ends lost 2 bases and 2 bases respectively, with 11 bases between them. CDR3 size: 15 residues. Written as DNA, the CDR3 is TGTGCCAGCAGCCAAACGGAGCGGACCACAGATACGCAGTATTTT. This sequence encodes CASSQTERTTDTQYF.

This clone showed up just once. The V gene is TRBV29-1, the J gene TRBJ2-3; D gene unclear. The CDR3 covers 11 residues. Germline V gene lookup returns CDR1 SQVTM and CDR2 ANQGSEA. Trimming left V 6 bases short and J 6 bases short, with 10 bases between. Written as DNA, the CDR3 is TGCAGCGTCCGAACCCCGGATACGCAGTATTTT. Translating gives CSVRTPDTQYF.

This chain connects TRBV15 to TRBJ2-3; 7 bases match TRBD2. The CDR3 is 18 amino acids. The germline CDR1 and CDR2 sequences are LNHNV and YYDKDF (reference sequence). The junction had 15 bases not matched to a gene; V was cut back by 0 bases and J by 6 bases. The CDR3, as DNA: TGTGCCACCAGCAGAGATAAGCCGGGGGAGGGTTATATGGATACGCAGTATTTT. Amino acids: CATSRDKPGEGYMDTQYF.

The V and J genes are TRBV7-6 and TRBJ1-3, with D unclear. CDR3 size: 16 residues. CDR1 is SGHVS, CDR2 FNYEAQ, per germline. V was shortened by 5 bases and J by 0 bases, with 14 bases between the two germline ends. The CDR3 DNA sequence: TGTGCCAGCAGCAAGGCCCGCTCCGGCTCTGGAAACACCATATATTTT. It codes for CASSKARSGSGNTIYF. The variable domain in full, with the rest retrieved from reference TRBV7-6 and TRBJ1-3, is GAGVSQSPRYKVTKRGQDVALRCDPISGHVSLYWYRQALGQGPEFLTYFNYEAQQDKSGLPNDRFSAERPEGSISTLTIQRTEQRDSAMYRCASSKARSGSGNTIYFGEGSWLTVV.

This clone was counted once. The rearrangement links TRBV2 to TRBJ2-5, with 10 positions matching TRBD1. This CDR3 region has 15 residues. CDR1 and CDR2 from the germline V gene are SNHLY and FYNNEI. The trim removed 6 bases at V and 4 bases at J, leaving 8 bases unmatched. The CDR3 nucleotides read TGTGCCAGCAGCCGGGACAGGGGATCCGGAGAGACCCAGTACTTC. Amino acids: CASSRDRGSGETQYF.

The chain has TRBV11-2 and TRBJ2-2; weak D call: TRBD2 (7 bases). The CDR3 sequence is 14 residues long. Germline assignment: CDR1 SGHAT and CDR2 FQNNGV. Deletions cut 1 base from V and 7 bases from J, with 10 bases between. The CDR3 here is CASSLVGGRGELFF. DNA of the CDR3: TGTGCCAGCAGCTTAGTGGGGGGGCGCGGGGAGCTGTTTTTT.

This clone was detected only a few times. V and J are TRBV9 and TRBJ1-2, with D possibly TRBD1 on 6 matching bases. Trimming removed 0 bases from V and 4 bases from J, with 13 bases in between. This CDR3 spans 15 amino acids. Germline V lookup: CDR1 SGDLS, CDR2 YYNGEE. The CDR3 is CASSVVPDSAYGYTF. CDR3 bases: TGTGCCAGCAGCGTAGTCCCGGACAGCGCCTATGGCTACACCTTC.

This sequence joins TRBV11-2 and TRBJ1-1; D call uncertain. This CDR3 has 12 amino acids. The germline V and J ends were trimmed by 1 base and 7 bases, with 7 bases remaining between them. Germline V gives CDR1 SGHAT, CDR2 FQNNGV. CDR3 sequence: CASSLVVNEAFF. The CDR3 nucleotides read TGTGCCAGCAGCTTAGTGGTTAATGAAGCTTTCTTT.

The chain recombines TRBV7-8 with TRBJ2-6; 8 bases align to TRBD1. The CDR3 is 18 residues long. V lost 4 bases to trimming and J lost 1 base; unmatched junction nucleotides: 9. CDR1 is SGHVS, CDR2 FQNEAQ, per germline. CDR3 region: CASSSDRDSFSGANVLTF. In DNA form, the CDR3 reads TGTGCCAGCAGCTCGGACAGGGATTCCTTTTCTGGGGCCAACGTCCTGACTTTC.

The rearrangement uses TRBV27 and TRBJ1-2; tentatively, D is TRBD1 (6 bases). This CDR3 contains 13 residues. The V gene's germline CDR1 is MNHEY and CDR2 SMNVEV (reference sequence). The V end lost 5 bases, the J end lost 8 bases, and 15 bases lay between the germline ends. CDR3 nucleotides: TGTGCCAGCAGTCTAGGGGGTCCTGGGGGCTACACCTTC. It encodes CASSLGGPGGYTF.

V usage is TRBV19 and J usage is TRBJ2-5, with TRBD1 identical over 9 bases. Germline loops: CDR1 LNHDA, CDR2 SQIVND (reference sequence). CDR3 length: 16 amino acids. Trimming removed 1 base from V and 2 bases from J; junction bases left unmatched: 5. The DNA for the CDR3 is TGTGCCAGTAGTATAGGTACCGGGACAGGGCAAGAGACCCAGTACTTC. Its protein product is CASSIGTGTGQETQYF.